The sequence of this T cell receptor (beta chain) was determined in a study of blood T cell repertoires in COVID-19. Study in general: Samples came from the United States, Italy and Spain, spanning acute and convalescent COVID-19. PBMCs, B-cell-depleted T cells, or T cells provided the cDNA or gDNA that made up the material.

Self-reported history from a screening survey and questionnaire set each donor's cohort. CDR1 is SGHTA, CDR2 FQGNSA, per germline. Trimming cost V 5 bases and J 4 bases, with 14 bases left between them. The CDR3 consists of 15 residues. Per the authors' pipeline: Cell counts per sample came from amplifying reference gene primers. Assay: immunoSEQ multiplex PCR; the TCRdb copy retains only in-frame clones and omits some. V and J calls and clone size follow that table, whereas D and trimming were derived from the DNA. The sample yields approximately 470,000 clones, about 85% seen once. Sample: PBMCs or T cells enriched from blood (not recorded which). The sequence was collected from a woman aged 18-30 years who had recovered from COVID-19. The gene calls are TRBV7-2 and TRBJ2-2; tentatively, D is TRBD2 (6 bases). CDR3 sequence (DNA): TGTGCCAGCAGCCCGAGACTAGGAAGCACCGGGGAGCTGTTTTTT. Translating gives CASSPRLGSTGELFF.